These T cell receptor beta chains were read from a single sample in a study of blood T cell repertoires in COVID-19. Only in-frame clones appear in the TCRdb table, and some are missing; sequencing was by immunoSEQ multiplex PCR. In the table there are 150,000 or so clones, about 90% of which are singletons. The sequencing input was PBMCs or T cells enriched from blood (not recorded which). All receptors derive from a woman aged 45-60 years who had recovered from COVID-19. CDR3s include the opening cysteine and the closing phenylalanine or tryptophan. The D gene is left open where the match is weak. The size entry is marked missing in some rows and otherwise reads once, few, many or a size class.

clone_size cdr3_length d_call j_call v_call cdr3_aa
- 15 TRBD2 TRBJ2-1 TRBV4-3 CASSQTSHTGDEQFF
- 16 - TRBJ2-7 TRBV19 CASSIGSRDPYYEQYF
- 15 TRBD2 TRBJ2-3 TRBV5-1 CASSSSGASTDTQYF
few 16 TRBD2 TRBJ2-3 TRBV4-1 CASSQGPGLAADTQYF
- 14 - TRBJ1-5 TRBV27 CASSLYGFNQPQHF
- 15 - TRBJ1-5 TRBV3-1/TRBV3-2 CASSQGNGAGQPQHF
- 14 - TRBJ2-3 TRBV27 CASSSVFRTDTQYF
- 13 TRBD2 TRBJ2-2 TRBV11-2 CASSRLAVGELFF
- 11 TRBD2 TRBJ2-1 TRBV19 CARLWGGEQFF
once 14 TRBD2 TRBJ2-3 TRBV6-5 CASSYSAGGDTQYF
- 17 TRBD1 TRBJ1-3 TRBV6-6 CASSRARQGDSGNTIYF
- 16 TRBD1 TRBJ1-1 TRBV19 CASSIAGQVMNTEAFF
once 14 - TRBJ1-1 TRBV5-1 CASSFGDGSTEAFF
once 15 TRBD1 TRBJ1-6 TRBV5-4 CASSRRQGKNSPLHF
once 17 TRBD2 TRBJ2-1 TRBV5-6 CASSLLVAGRRKYEQFF
once 21 - TRBJ1-6 TRBV23-1 CASSQSFWQQATMIFNSPLHF
- 15 - TRBJ2-2 TRBV7-2 CASSLWAGNAGELFF
once 14 TRBD1 TRBJ1-1 TRBV4-3 CASRVQGMNTEAFF
once 16 - TRBJ2-2 TRBV18 CASSPGRLANTGELFF
- 15 - TRBJ2-5 TRBV24-1 CATSDPRGRGETQYF
- 15 TRBD1 TRBJ2-7 TRBV11-2 CASSLRRDRAYEQYF
few 13 - TRBJ1-5 TRBV29-1 CSVAVSSNQPQHF
- 13 TRBD1 TRBJ2-7 TRBV10-3 CAIRGTGSYEQYF
once 14 TRBD2 TRBJ2-7 TRBV6-2/TRBV6-3 CASSRAGGPYEQYF
- 14 - TRBJ1-5 TRBV5-5 CASSLVGSPQPQHF
- 14 TRBD1 TRBJ1-5 TRBV27 CASRPGQLNQPQHF
- 17 TRBD1 TRBJ1-6 TRBV4-3 CASSPRNRGGGNSPLHF
once 16 TRBD1 TRBJ1-6 TRBV27 CASSSRQGTYNSPLHF
- 17 TRBD1 TRBJ1-1 TRBV3-1/TRBV3-2 CASSQLGQGLMNTEAFF
- 15 TRBD2 TRBJ2-7 TRBV20-1 CSASNPGGLTYEQYF
once 14 TRBD1 TRBJ2-2 TRBV2 CASRPQGAPGELFF
- 14 TRBD2 TRBJ2-3 TRBV2 CASSEGGGTDTQYF
- 13 TRBD2 TRBJ2-2 TRBV2 CASRTSGTGELFF
- 14 TRBD1 TRBJ1-1 TRBV24-1 CATTSGQGNTEAFF
- 14 TRBD1 TRBJ2-5 TRBV28 CASRTGGFGETQYF
- 14 - TRBJ1-2 TRBV11-3 CASSLDQQGVGYTF
few 15 TRBD2 TRBJ2-1 TRBV27 CASSLAGRSYNEQFF
- 12 - TRBJ1-1 TRBV28 CASSLSNTEAFF
- 15 - TRBJ2-2 TRBV4-3 CASSQASVNTGELFF
- 13 - TRBJ1-4 TRBV11-2 CASSRQENEKLFF
- 14 - TRBJ2-1 TRBV7-3 CASRKDAGGNEQFF
- 16 - TRBJ1-5 TRBV6-1 CASSEASGGSGQPQHF
- 14 TRBD2 TRBJ2-3 TRBV5-1 CASSSLAGGLRQYF
few 13 TRBD2 TRBJ2-1 TRBV14 CASSLPGTSWEFF
once 14 TRBD2 TRBJ2-1 TRBV19 CASRGLAGVREQFF
- 13 - TRBJ1-2 TRBV9 CASSPGHHYGYTF
once 17 TRBD1 TRBJ1-5 TRBV5-5 CASSLRLSGQGSQPQHF
- 15 - TRBJ2-7 TRBV11-2 CASSLVTGTTDEQYF
once 12 - TRBJ2-1 TRBV24-1 CATSEAGLEQFF
- 15 - TRBJ1-1 TRBV15 CATSRDTAPRSEAFF
- 14 TRBD1 TRBJ1-5 TRBV29-1 CSVGDRGSNQPQHF
- 15 TRBD2 TRBJ2-1 TRBV6-5 CASSLGLAADNEQFF
few 16 TRBD1 TRBJ2-7 TRBV6-6 CASSREPGQGSDEQYF
- 16 - TRBJ1-2 TRBV15 CATSRDQNAGAYGYTF
- 14 TRBD2 TRBJ2-1 TRBV6-5 CASKFGGSVNEQFF
- 13 TRBD1 TRBJ1-2 TRBV3-1/TRBV3-2 CASSQDRAIGYTF
once 14 TRBD1 TRBJ2-2 TRBV5-1 CASSRTGLTGELFF
- 13 - TRBJ2-2 TRBV5-4 CASQPRGTGELFF
once 14 TRBD2 TRBJ2-5 TRBV11-2 CASSSAGARETQYF
- 14 TRBD1 TRBJ1-5 TRBV4-1 CASSLGQGNQPQHF